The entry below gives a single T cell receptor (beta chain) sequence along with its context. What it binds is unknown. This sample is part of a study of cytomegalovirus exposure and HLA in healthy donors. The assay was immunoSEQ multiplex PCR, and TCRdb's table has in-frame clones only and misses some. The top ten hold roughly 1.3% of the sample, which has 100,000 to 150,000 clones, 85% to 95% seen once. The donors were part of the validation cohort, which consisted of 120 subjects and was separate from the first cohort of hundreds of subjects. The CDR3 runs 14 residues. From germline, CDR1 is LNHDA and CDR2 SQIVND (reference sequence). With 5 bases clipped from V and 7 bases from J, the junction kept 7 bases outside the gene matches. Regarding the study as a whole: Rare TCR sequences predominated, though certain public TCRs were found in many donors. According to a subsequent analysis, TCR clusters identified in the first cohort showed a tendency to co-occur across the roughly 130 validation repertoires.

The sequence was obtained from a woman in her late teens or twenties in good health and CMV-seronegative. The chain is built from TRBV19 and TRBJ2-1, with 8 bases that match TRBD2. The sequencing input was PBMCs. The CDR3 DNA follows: TGTGCCAGTAGTCGGGAGGGAGTGCGTAATGAGCAGTTCTTC. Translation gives CASSREGVRNEQFF.